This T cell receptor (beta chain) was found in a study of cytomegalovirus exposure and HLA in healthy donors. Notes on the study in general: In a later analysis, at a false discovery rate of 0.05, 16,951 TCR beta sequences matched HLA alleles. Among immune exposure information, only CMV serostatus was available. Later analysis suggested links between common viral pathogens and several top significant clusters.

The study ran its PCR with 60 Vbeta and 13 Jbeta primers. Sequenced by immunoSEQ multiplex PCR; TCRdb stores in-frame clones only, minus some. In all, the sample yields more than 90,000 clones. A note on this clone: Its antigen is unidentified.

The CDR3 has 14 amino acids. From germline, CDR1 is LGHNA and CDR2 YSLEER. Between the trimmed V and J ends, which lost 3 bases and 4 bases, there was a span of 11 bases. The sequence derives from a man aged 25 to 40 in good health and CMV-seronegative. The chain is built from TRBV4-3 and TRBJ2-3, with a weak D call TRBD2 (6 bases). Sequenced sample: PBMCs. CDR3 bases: TGCGCCAGCAGCCAGGGGCGGGGCGCAGATACGCAGTATTTT. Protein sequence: CASSQGRGADTQYF.